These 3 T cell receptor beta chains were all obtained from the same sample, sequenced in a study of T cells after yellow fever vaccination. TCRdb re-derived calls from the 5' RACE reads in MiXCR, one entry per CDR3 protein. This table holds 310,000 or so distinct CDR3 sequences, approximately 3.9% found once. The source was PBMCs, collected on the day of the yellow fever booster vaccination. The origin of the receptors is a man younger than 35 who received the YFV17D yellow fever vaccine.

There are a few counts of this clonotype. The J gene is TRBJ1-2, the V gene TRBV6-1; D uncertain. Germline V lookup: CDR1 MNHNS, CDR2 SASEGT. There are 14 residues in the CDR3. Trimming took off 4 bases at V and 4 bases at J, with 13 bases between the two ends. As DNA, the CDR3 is TGTGCCAGCAGTGGAGACGCAGGCAGCTATGGCTACACCTTC. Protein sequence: CASSGDAGSYGYTF.

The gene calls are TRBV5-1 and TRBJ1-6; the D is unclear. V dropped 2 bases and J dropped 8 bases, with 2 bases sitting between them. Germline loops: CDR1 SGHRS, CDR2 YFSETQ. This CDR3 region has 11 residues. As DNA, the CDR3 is TGCGCCAGCAGCTTCGATTCACCCCTCCACTTT. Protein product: CASSFDSPLHF.

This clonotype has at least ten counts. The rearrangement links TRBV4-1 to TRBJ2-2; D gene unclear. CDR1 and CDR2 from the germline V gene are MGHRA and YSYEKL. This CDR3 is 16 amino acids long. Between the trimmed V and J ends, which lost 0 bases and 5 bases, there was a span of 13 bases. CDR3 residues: CASSQDFPVGTGELFF. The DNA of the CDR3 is TGCGCCAGCAGCCAAGACTTCCCAGTGGGAACCGGGGAGCTGTTTTTT.